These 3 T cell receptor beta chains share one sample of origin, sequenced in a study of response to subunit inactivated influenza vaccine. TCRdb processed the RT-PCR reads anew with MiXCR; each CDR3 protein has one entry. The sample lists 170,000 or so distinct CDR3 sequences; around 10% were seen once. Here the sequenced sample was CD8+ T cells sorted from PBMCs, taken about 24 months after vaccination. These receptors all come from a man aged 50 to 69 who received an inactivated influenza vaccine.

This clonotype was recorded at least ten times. The CDR3 is CSAVPAGVRNEQFF. CDR3 nucleotide sequence: TGCAGTGCGGTGCCAGCGGGAGTCCGTAATGAGCAGTTCTTC. This rearrangement joins TRBV20-1 to TRBJ2-1, with TRBD2 matching 8 bases. The CDR3 covers 14 residues. Germline V gene lookup returns CDR1 DFQATT and CDR2 SNEGSKA (reference sequence). Trimming cost V 6 bases and J 7 bases; bases outside gene matches: 11.

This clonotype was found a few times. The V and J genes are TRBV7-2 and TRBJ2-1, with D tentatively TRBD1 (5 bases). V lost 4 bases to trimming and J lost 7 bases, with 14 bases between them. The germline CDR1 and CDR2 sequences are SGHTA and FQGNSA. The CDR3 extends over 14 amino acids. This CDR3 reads CASSSWPGLNEQFF. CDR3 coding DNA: TGTGCCAGCAGCTCTTGGCCAGGGTTGAATGAGCAGTTCTTC.

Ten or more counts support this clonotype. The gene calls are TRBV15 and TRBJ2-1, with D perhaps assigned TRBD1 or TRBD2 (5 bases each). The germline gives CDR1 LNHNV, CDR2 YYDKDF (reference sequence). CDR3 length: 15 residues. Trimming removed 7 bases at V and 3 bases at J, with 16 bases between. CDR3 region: CATTPTGTHYNEQFF. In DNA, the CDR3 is TGTGCCACCACCCCAACCGGGACCCACTACAATGAGCAGTTCTTC.